This T cell receptor beta chain was retrieved from a study of cytomegalovirus exposure and HLA in healthy donors. Among the donors, all were healthy bone marrow donors. The PCR employed 60 Vbeta primers together with 13 Jbeta primers. Libraries were prepared by immunoSEQ multiplex PCR; TCRdb keeps only in-frame clonotypes and omits some of them. The sample records approximately 140,000 clones, around 72% being singletons. Germline CDR1 SGHNT, CDR2 YYREEE (reference sequence). The J segment lost 1 base and the V segment lost 4 bases, leaving 5 bases of the junction unmatched. The CDR3 has 17 residues. Sequenced: PBMCs. The receptor comes from a woman aged 40 to 50 in good health and CMV-seronegative. The chain uses TRBV5-4 and TRBJ2-3; 14 bases are a match to TRBD2. The CDR3 DNA follows: TGTGCCAGCAGCCCGTCGGGACTAGCGGGGGGCACAGATACGCAGTATTTT. It is translated as CASSPSGLAGGTDTQYF.